This T cell receptor beta chain was captured by sequencing in a study of CD8 T cells in ankylosing spondylitis. Study results and caveats: Peripheral blood samples showed relatively rare disease-linked clones, and these clones were CD8+. In the blood and synovial fluid of reactive arthritis, some motif variants had been previously reported. Clones linked to disease were reported to show significant enrichment in matched ankylosing spondylitis synovial fluid. Blood from ankylosing spondylitis patients appeared to carry a characteristic roughly 8-variant TCR beta motif.

Preparation of TCR beta libraries was done by quantitative 5'-RACE with molecular barcodes. TCRdb re-derived calls from the 5' RACE reads in MiXCR, one entry per CDR3 protein. Found here are about 330,000 distinct CDR3 sequences, less than 10% of them singletons; the top ten hold about 14%. With respect to this clonotype: Antigen unknown.

The V end lost 0 bases, the J end lost 4 bases, and 7 bases lay between the germline ends. From germline, CDR1 is LGHNA and CDR2 YNFKEQ. The CDR3 sequence is 14 residues long. The genes are TRBV4-2 and TRBJ2-1; possibly TRBD2 for D (5 bases). The sequence was collected from a male donor with ankylosing spondylitis. The sequencing input was blood, either unsorted or a sorted T cell fraction (not recorded which). The CDR3, as DNA: TGTGCCAGCAGCCAAGAAGCGGCGTACAATGAGCAGTTCTTC. It yields the protein CASSQEAAYNEQFF.